These 4 T cell receptor beta chains share one sample of origin, sequenced in a study of cytomegalovirus exposure and HLA in healthy donors. Amplification used 60 Vbeta primers and 13 Jbeta primers. Only in-frame clones appear in the TCRdb table, and some are missing; sequencing was by immunoSEQ multiplex PCR. The sample holds approximately 190,000 clones, approximately 87% seen once. Sequenced material: PBMCs. These receptors were collected from a man aged 25 to 40 in good health and CMV-seronegative.

The CDR3 region has the DNA TGTGCCAGCAGCCCCGCACCGGACAGGGGCGAGCAGTACTTC. It codes for CASSPAPDRGEQYF. This rearrangement joins TRBV5-6 to TRBJ2-5, with 9 bases lining up with TRBD1. The DNA end favors TRBJ2-7, so the J call may be wrong. From germline, CDR1 is SGHDT and CDR2 YYEEEE. This CDR3 spans 14 amino acids.

The chain combines TRBV11-2 with TRBJ2-7; a weak D match, TRBD2 (5 bases). This CDR3 spans 13 amino acids. V gave up 2 bases and J gave up 6 bases, with 11 bases separating them. Germline lookup yields CDR1 SGHAT and CDR2 FQNNGV. The DNA of the CDR3 is TGTGCCAGCAGCTTAAAGCCTAGCAGCGAGCAGTACTTC. This codes for CASSLKPSSEQYF.

The chain recombines TRBV7-9 with TRBJ1-3; D might be TRBD1 (5 bases). V dropped 8 bases and J dropped 0 bases, with 17 bases sitting between them. Germline CDR1 is SEHNR and CDR2 is FQNEAQ (reference sequence). The CDR3 contains 16 residues. CDR3 in amino acids: CASAGRSLSSGNTIYF. DNA for the CDR3: TGTGCCAGCGCGGGACGGAGCCTAAGCTCTGGAAACACCATATATTTT.

This clone has more than one count but fewer than ten. The chain links TRBV6-6 to TRBJ2-1; TRBD2 matches 9 bases. J was trimmed by 5 bases and V by 10 bases; bases with no gene match: 3. CDR1 and CDR2 (germline): MNHNY, SVGAGI (reference sequence). CDR3 length equals 12 residues. The CDR3 reads CATRTSDNEQFF. CDR3 nucleotide sequence: TGTGCCACCCGGACTAGCGACAATGAGCAGTTCTTC.